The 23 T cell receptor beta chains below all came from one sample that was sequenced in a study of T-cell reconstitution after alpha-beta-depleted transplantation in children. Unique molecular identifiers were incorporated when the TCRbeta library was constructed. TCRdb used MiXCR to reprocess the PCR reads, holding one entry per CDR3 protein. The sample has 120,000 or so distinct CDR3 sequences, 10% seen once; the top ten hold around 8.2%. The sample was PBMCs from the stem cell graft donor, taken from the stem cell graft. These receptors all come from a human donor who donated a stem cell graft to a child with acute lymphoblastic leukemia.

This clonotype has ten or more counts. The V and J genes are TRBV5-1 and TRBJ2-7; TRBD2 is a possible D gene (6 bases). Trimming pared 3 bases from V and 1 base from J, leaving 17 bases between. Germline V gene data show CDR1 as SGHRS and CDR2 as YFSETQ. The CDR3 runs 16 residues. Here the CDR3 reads CASSSGAGSGSYEQYF. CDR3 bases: TGCGCCAGCAGCTCGGGAGCAGGAAGTGGATCCTACGAGCAGTACTTC.

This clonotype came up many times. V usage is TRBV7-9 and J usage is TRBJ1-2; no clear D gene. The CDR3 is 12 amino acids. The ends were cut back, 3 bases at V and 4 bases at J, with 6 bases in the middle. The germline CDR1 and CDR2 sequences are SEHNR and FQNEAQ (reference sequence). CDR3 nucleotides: TGTGCCAGCAGCTTGTCGGGCTATGGCTACACCTTC. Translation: CASSLSGYGYTF. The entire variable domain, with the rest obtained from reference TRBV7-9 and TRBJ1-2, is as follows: DTGVSQNPRHKITKRGQNVTFRCDPISEHNRLYWYRQTLGQGPEFLTYFQNEAQLEKSRLLSDRFSAERPKGSFSTLEIQRTEQGDSAMYLCASSLSGYGYTFGSGTRLTVV.

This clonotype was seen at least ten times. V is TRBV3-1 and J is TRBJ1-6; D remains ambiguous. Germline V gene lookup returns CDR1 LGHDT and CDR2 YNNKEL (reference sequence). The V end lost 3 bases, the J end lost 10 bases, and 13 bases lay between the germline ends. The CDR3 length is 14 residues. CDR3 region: CASSQGTPESPLHF. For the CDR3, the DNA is TGTGCCAGCAGCCAGGGCACTCCGGAATCACCCCTCCACTTT.

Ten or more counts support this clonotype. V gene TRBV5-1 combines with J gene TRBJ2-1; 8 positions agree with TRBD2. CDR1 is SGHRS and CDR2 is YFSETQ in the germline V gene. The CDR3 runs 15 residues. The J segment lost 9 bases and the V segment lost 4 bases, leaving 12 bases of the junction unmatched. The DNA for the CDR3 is TGCGCCAGCAGCCCGGGACTAGGAGGGCCCGGTGAGCAGTTCTTC. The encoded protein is CASSPGLGGPGEQFF.

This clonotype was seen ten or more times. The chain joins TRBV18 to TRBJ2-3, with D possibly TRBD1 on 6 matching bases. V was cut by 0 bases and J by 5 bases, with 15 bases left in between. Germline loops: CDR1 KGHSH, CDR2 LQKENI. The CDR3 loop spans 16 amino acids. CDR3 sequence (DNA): TGTGCCAGCTCACCACCGGACGGGGCAGGGGTAGATACGCAGTATTTT. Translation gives CASSPPDGAGVDTQYF. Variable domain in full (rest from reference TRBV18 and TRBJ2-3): NAGVMQNPRHLVRRRGQEARLRCSPMKGHSHVYWYRQLPEEGLKFMVYLQKENIIDESGMPKERFSAEFPKEGPSILRIQQVVRGDSAAYFCASSPPDGAGVDTQYFGPGTRLTVL.

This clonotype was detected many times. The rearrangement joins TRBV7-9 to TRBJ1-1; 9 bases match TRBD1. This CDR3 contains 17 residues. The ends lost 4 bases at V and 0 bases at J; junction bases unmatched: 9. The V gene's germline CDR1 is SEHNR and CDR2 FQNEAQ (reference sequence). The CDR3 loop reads CASSYTGGNRMNTEAFF. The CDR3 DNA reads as TGTGCCAGCAGCTACACAGGGGGCAATAGGATGAACACTGAAGCTTTCTTT.

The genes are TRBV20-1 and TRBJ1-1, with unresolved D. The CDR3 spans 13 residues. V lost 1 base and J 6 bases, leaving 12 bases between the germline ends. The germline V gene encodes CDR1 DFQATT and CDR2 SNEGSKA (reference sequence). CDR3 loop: CSARGGWAAEAFF. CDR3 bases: TGCAGTGCTAGAGGCGGCTGGGCGGCTGAAGCTTTCTTT.

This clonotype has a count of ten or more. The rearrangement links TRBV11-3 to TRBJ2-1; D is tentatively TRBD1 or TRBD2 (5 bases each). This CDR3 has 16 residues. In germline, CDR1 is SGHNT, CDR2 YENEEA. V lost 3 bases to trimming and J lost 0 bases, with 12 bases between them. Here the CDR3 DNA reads TGTGCCAGCAGCTTCTCGGGGACCAGCTCCTACAATGAGCAGTTCTTC. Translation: CASSFSGTSSYNEQFF.

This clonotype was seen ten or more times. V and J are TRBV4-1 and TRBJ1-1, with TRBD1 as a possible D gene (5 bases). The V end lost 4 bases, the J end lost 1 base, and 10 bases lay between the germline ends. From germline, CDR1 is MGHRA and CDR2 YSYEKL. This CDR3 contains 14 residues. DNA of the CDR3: TGCGCCAGCAGCCGAGCTCAGGGGAACACTGAAGCTTTCTTT. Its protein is CASSRAQGNTEAFF.

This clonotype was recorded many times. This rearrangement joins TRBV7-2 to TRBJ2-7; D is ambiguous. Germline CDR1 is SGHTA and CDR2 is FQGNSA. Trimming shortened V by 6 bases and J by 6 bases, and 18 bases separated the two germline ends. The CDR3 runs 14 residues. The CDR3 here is CASSVQFRGTEQYF. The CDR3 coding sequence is TGTGCCAGCAGTGTTCAGTTTAGAGGAACCGAGCAGTACTTC.

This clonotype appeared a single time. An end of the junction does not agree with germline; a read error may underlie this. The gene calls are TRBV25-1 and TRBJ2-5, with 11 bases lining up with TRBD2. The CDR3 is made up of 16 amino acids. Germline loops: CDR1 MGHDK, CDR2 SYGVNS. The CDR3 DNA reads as TGTGCCAGCAGTGAAGCTAGCGGGAGGTACCAAGAGGCCCAGTACTTC. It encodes CASSEASGRYQEAQYF.

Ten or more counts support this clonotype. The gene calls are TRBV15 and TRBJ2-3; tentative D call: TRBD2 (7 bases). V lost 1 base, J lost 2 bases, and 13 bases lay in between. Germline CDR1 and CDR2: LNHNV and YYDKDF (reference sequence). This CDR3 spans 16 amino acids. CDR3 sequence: CATSRAEGGPTDTQYF. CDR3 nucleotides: TGTGCCACCAGCAGAGCGGAGGGGGGGCCCACAGATACGCAGTATTTT.

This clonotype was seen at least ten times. The CDR3 loop reads CASSLFGRSGGNYGYTF. In DNA form, the CDR3 reads TGTGCCAGCAGTTTATTTGGGAGGTCGGGGGGCAACTATGGCTACACCTTC. The chain links TRBV27 to TRBJ1-2; D perhaps matches TRBD1 (6 bases). CDR1 MNHEY and CDR2 SMNVEV come from the germline V gene (reference sequence). V lost 1 base, J lost 2 bases, and 17 bases lay in between. The CDR3 length is 17 residues.

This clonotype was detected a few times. The CDR3 region has the DNA TGTGCCAGCAGCTTAACCCCAGGGCAGGACGAGCAGTACTTC. Its protein is CASSLTPGQDEQYF. The gene calls are TRBV7-3 and TRBJ2-7; weak D call: TRBD1 (5 bases). This CDR3 comprises 14 residues. The germline V and J ends were trimmed by 0 bases and 5 bases, with 11 bases remaining between them. Per the germline V gene, CDR1 is SGHTA and CDR2 is FQGTGA.

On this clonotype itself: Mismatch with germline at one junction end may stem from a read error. CDR3 loop: CSAAGGSGANGLTF. CDR3 in DNA: TGCAGTGCCGCAGGGGGCTCTGGGGCCAACGGCCTGACTTTT. The genes are TRBV20-1 and TRBJ2-6; 8 positions match TRBD1. CDR3 length equals 14 residues. Per the germline V gene, CDR1 is DFQATT and CDR2 is SNEGSKA (reference sequence).

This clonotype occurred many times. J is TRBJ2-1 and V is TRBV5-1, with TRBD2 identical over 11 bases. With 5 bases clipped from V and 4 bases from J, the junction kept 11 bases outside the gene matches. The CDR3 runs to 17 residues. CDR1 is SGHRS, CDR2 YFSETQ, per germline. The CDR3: CASRQGPSGRRYNEQFF. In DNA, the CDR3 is TGCGCCAGCAGACAGGGGCCTAGCGGGAGGAGATACAATGAGCAGTTCTTC.

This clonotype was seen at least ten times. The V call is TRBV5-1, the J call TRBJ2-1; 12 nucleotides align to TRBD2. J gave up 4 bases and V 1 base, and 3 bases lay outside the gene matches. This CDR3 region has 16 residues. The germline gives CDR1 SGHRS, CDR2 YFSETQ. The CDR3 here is CASSLILAGGYNEQFF. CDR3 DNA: TGCGCCAGCAGCTTGATCCTAGCGGGAGGGTACAATGAGCAGTTCTTC.

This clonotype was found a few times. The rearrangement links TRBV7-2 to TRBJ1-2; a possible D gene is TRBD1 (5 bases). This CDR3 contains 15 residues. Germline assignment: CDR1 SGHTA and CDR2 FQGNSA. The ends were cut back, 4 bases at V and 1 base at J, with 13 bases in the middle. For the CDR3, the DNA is TGTGCCAGCAGCTCCCGGGGCAGGGTTAACTATGGCTACACCTTC. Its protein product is CASSSRGRVNYGYTF.

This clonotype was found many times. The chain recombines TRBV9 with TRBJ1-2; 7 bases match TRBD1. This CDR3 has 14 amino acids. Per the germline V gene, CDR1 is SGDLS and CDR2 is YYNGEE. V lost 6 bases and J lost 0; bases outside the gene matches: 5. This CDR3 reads CASTPTGPNYGYTF. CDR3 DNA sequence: TGTGCCAGCACGCCGACAGGGCCTAACTATGGCTACACCTTC.

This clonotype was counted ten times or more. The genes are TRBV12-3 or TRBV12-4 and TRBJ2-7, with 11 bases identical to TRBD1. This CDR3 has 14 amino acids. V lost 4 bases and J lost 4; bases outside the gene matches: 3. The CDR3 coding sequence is TGTGCCAGCAGTTGGGGACAGGGGGGGTACGAGCAGTACTTC. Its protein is CASSWGQGGYEQYF.

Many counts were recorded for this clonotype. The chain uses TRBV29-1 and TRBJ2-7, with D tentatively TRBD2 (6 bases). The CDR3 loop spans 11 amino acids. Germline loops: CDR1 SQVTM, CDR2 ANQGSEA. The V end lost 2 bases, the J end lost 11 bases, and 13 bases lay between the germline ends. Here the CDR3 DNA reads TGCAGCGTTGAAACGGGCAGGGAGGAGTACTTC. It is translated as CSVETGREEYF.

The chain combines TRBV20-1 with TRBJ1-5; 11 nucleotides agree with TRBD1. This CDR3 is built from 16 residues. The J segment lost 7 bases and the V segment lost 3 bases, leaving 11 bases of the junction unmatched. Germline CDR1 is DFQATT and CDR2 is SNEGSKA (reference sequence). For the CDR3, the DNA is TGCAGTGCTAGTAGGGACAGGGGGTCGCGGGGCCAGCCCCAGCATTTT. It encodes CSASRDRGSRGQPQHF.

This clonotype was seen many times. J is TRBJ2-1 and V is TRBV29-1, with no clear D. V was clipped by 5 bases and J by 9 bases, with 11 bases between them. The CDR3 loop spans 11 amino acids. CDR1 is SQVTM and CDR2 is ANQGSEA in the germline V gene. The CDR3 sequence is CSVQWGPEQFF. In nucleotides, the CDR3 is TGCAGCGTTCAGTGGGGTCCTGAGCAGTTCTTC.